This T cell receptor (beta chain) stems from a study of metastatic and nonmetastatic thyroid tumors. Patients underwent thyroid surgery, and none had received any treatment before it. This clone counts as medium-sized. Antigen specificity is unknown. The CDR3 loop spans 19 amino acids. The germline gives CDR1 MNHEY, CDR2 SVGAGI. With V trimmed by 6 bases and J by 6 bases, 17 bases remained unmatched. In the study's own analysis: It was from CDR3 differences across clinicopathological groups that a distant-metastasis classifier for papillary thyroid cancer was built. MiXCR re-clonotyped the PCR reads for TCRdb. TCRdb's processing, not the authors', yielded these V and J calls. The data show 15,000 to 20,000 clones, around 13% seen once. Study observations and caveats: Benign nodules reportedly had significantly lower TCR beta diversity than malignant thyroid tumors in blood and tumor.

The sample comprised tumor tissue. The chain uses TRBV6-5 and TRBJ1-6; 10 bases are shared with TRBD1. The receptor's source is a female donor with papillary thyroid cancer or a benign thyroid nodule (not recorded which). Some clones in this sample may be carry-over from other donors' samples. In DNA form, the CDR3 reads TGTGCCAGCAGATCGTGGGGGGGACAGGGGAGGGAGATTAATTCACCCCTCCACTTT. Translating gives CASRSWGGQGREINSPLHF.